A single sample gave rise to the 32 T cell receptor beta chains below, sequenced in a study of T-cell reconstitution after alpha-beta-depleted transplantation in children. Researchers prepared the TCRbeta library using unique molecular identifiers, the study reports. TCRdb re-derived calls from the PCR reads in MiXCR, one entry per CDR3 protein. The sample yields about 590,000 distinct CDR3 sequences, 10% to 15% seen once. The sample here was PBMCs, mostly from graft donor cells, taken 360 days after TCRalphabeta/CD19-depleted stem cell transplant. The receptors were sampled from a male patient aged 10 to 17 who had a stem cell transplant for acute myeloid leukemia, so the T cells may come from the graft donor.

This clonotype has only a few counts. The rearrangement links TRBV18 to TRBJ2-6; the D gene is possibly TRBD1 (5 bases). The CDR3 loop spans 18 amino acids. V lost 0 bases, J lost 2 bases, and 14 bases lay in between. Germline CDR1 KGHSH, CDR2 LQKENI. DNA for the CDR3: TGTGCCAGCTCACCACCGGGCCGTGGACATGCTGGGGCCAACGTCCTGACTTTC. It specifies CASSPPGRGHAGANVLTF.

As DNA, the CDR3 is TGTGCCAGCAGCTTAGGACAGGGGGGGGAGCTGTTTTTT. This sequence encodes CASSLGQGGELFF. The genes are TRBV7-3 and TRBJ2-2; 9 positions agree with TRBD1. With 2 bases clipped from V and 8 bases from J, the junction kept 0 bases outside the gene matches. Germline values: CDR1 SGHTA, CDR2 FQGTGA. The CDR3 consists of 13 residues.

The chain employs TRBV6-5 and TRBJ2-7; possibly TRBD1 for D (5 bases). CDR3 size: 12 residues. In germline, CDR1 is MNHEY, CDR2 SVGAGI. The V end was cut by 6 bases, the J end by 6 bases, with 12 bases between. The CDR3 nucleotides are TGTGCCAGCAGCTCTGGTAGGGGCGAGCAGTACTTC. Protein sequence: CASSSGRGEQYF.

This chain links TRBV20-1 with TRBJ2-1; 7 nucleotides agree with TRBD2. The germline gives CDR1 DFQATT, CDR2 SNEGSKA (reference sequence). There are 16 residues in the CDR3. Trimming removed 2 bases from V and 3 bases from J; junction bases left unmatched: 10. The CDR3 loop reads CSARPPKASGYNEQFF. The CDR3 DNA sequence: TGCAGTGCTAGACCCCCTAAGGCTAGCGGCTACAATGAGCAGTTCTTC.

This clonotype has a handful of counts. This chain connects TRBV4-2 to TRBJ2-7, with D tentatively TRBD2 (6 bases). V gave up 0 bases and J gave up 3 bases, with 12 bases separating them. Germline values: CDR1 LGHNA, CDR2 YNFKEQ. The CDR3 runs to 15 residues. CDR3 bases: TGTGCCAGCAGCCAAGACGGGACTGGTCTCTACGAGCAGTACTTC. As protein: CASSQDGTGLYEQYF.

This clonotype was detected many times. The V gene is TRBV7-9, the J gene TRBJ2-5, with D hard to call. Deletions cut 0 bases from V and 4 bases from J, with 6 bases between. This CDR3 has 13 amino acids. In germline, CDR1 is SEHNR, CDR2 FQNEAQ (reference sequence). Written as DNA, the CDR3 is TGTGCCAGCAGCTTAGCGAAGGGAGAGACCCAGTACTTC. Its translation: CASSLAKGETQYF.

This clonotype turned up a few times. V usage is TRBV28 and J usage is TRBJ2-3, with 13 bases matching TRBD2. The trim removed 5 bases at V and 4 bases at J, leaving 12 bases unmatched. The CDR3 contains 18 residues. Germline loops: CDR1 MDHEN, CDR2 SYDVKM. CDR3 coding DNA: TGTGCCAGCAGTCATGGGACTAGCGGGATGGGTAGGCCAGATACGCAGTATTTT. Translation gives CASSHGTSGMGRPDTQYF.

This clonotype was observed a handful of times. The J gene is TRBJ2-7, the V gene TRBV30; 8 positions match TRBD1. V lost 3 bases and J lost 2; bases outside the gene matches: 9. The germline CDR1 and CDR2 sequences are GTSNPN and SVGIG (reference sequence). The CDR3 runs 15 residues. The CDR3: CAWSHPGQEPYEQYF. CDR3 nucleotides: TGTGCCTGGAGCCATCCGGGACAGGAACCCTACGAGCAGTACTTC. Full variable domain (missing parts from reference TRBV30 and TRBJ2-7): SQTIHQWPATLVQPVGSPLSLECTVEGTSNPNLYWYRQAAGRGLQLLFYSVGIGQISSEVPQNLSASRPQDRQFILSSKKLLLSDSGFYLCAWSHPGQEPYEQYFGPGTRLTVT.

The chain joins TRBV5-1 to TRBJ1-1, with D possibly matching TRBD1 (5 bases). V lost 2 bases and J 0 bases, leaving 8 bases between the germline ends. CDR3 length: 14 residues. Germline loops: CDR1 SGHRS, CDR2 YFSETQ. CDR3 amino acids: CASSFNRMNTEAFF. The DNA of the CDR3 is TGCGCCAGCAGCTTTAACAGGATGAACACTGAAGCTTTCTTT.

The gene calls are TRBV18 and TRBJ2-5; D is unclear. Between the trimmed V and J ends, which lost 3 bases and 5 bases, there was a span of 10 bases. The V gene's germline CDR1 is KGHSH and CDR2 LQKENI. This CDR3 is 13 amino acids long. DNA of the CDR3: TGTGCCAGCTCACCTTTAACGTGGGAGACCCAGTACTTC. Translated, it gives CASSPLTWETQYF. Together with reference TRBV18 and TRBJ2-5, the CDR3 gives the full variable domain: NAGVMQNPRHLVRRRGQEARLRCSPMKGHSHVYWYRQLPEEGLKFMVYLQKENIIDESGMPKERFSAEFPKEGPSILRIQQVVRGDSAAYFCASSPLTWETQYFGPGTRLLVL.

This clonotype was seen more than once but under ten times. The CDR3 DNA follows: TGCAGCGTTGAAAGGCGCCTAGCGAAGGATGAGCAGTTCTTC. Protein sequence: CSVERRLAKDEQFF. The chain combines TRBV29-1 with TRBJ2-1; D is perhaps TRBD2 (6 bases). Germline V CDR1 and CDR2: SQVTM, ANQGSEA. This CDR3 comprises 14 residues. The V and J ends lost 2 bases and 8 bases respectively, with 16 bases between them.

This clonotype was seen many times. The chain uses TRBV12-3 or TRBV12-4 and TRBJ2-7, with 8 bases that match TRBD1. CDR3 length: 14 amino acids. V shed 8 bases and J 2 bases; nucleotides not matched to a gene: 8. In nucleotides, the CDR3 is TGTGCCAGCGCCCCTCGGACAGGGACCTACGAGCAGTACTTC. It is translated as CASAPRTGTYEQYF.

The V gene is TRBV6-1, the J gene TRBJ2-7; D possibly corresponds to TRBD1 (5 bases). V lost 7 bases and J lost 4, with 17 bases in between. There are 14 residues in the CDR3. Germline loops: CDR1 MNHNS, CDR2 SASEGT. The CDR3 region is CASTQGRGGYEQYF. The DNA for the CDR3 is TGTGCCAGCACCCAGGGAAGGGGTGGGTACGAGCAGTACTTC.

The chain joins TRBV20-1 to TRBJ1-6; 7 nucleotides match TRBD1. The CDR3 is 19 residues long. CDR1 DFQATT and CDR2 SNEGSKA come from the germline V gene (reference sequence). The V gene end was trimmed by 0 bases and the J gene end by 4 bases; junction bases not matched to a gene: 15. The CDR3 nucleotides are TGCAGTGCTAGAGATCGGAAGCCCCTTAGGACAGGTTATAATTCACCCCTCCACTTT. Amino acid sequence: CSARDRKPLRTGYNSPLHF.

This clonotype was counted a few times. The chain carries TRBV28 and TRBJ2-1; TRBD2 agrees at 10 bases. Germline V gene sequence: CDR1 MDHEN, CDR2 SYDVKM. This CDR3 is 17 amino acids long. Trimming cost V 4 bases and J 6 bases; bases outside gene matches: 12. Written as DNA, the CDR3 is TGTGCCAGCAGTTCCCTAGCGGGAGTCTTTAGCCGCAATGAGCAGTTCTTC. This encodes CASSSLAGVFSRNEQFF.

This clonotype was observed at least ten times. The V and J genes are TRBV30 and TRBJ2-7; D is unresolved. Germline V CDR1 and CDR2: GTSNPN, SVGIG (reference sequence). V was shortened by 3 bases and J by 3 bases, with 9 bases between the two germline ends. The CDR3 extends over 12 amino acids. CDR3 in amino acids: CAWSEVVYEQYF. The DNA for the CDR3 is TGTGCCTGGAGCGAGGTGGTCTACGAGCAGTACTTC.

This clonotype was detected many times. The V gene is TRBV12-3 or TRBV12-4, the J gene TRBJ1-2, with D uncertain. The germline V and J ends were trimmed by 5 bases and 4 bases, with 8 bases remaining between them. The CDR3 consists of 12 residues. This chain's CDR3 is CASSTTVYGYTF. Written as DNA, the CDR3 is TGTGCCAGCAGTACAACAGTCTATGGCTACACCTTC.

The sample holds many counts of this clonotype. This sequence joins TRBV29-1 and TRBJ2-1, with D unresolved. This CDR3 region has 15 residues. Between the trimmed V and J ends, which lost 1 base and 0 bases, there was a span of 10 bases. The V gene's germline CDR1 is SQVTM and CDR2 ANQGSEA. CDR3 nucleotides: TGCAGCGTTGAAGGTTGGAGTAGCTCCTACAATGAGCAGTTCTTC. It encodes CSVEGWSSSYNEQFF.

The sample holds many counts of this clonotype. The chain has TRBV20-1 and TRBJ2-1; tentatively, D is TRBD2 (5 bases). The germline V and J ends were trimmed by 7 bases and 6 bases, with 16 bases remaining between them. The germline V gene encodes CDR1 DFQATT and CDR2 SNEGSKA (reference sequence). The CDR3 loop spans 13 amino acids. The CDR3 region is CSVEWEFFNEQFF. The DNA for the CDR3 is TGCAGTGTTGAGTGGGAGTTCTTCAATGAGCAGTTCTTC.

The table lists this clonotype with a few counts. V is TRBV7-8 and J is TRBJ1-1; D is undetermined. The V end lost 0 bases, the J end lost 2 bases, and 13 bases lay between the germline ends. Per the germline V gene, CDR1 is SGHVS and CDR2 is FQNEAQ. This CDR3 spans 16 amino acids. The CDR3 region is CASSLAHLGINTEAFF. The CDR3 DNA is TGTGCCAGCAGCTTAGCTCATTTGGGGATTAACACTGAAGCTTTCTTT.

This clonotype was seen ten or more times. The chain joins TRBV29-1 to TRBJ2-5; possible D gene TRBD2, 6 bases. The CDR3 totals 15 residues. V was shortened by 7 bases and J by 0 bases, with 18 bases between the two germline ends. Per germline, CDR1 SQVTM and CDR2 ANQGSEA. CDR3 amino acids: CSGTRETEYQETQYF. The CDR3 DNA reads as TGCAGCGGGACCCGGGAGACAGAGTACCAAGAGACCCAGTACTTC. Filled out from reference TRBV29-1 and TRBJ2-5, the complete variable domain reads SAVISQKPSRDICQRGTSLTIQCQVDSQVTMMFWYRQQPGQSLTLIATANQGSEATYESGFVIDKFPISRPNLTFSTLTVSNMSPEDSSIYLCSGTRETEYQETQYFGPGTRLLVL.

This chain links TRBV5-6 with TRBJ2-3, with D unresolved. This CDR3 has 12 amino acids. The V gene lost 3 bases and the J gene lost 5 bases, with 7 bases spanning the gap. In germline, CDR1 is SGHDT, CDR2 YYEEEE. The CDR3 DNA sequence: TGTGCCAGCAGCTCCGCCAGAGATACGCAGTATTTT. It specifies CASSSARDTQYF.

In its sample, this clonotype was seen a few times. V usage is TRBV28 and J usage is TRBJ1-1; D is uncertain. V was clipped by 5 bases and J by 2 bases, with 12 bases between them. The CDR3 loop spans 14 amino acids. Germline-derived CDR1 and CDR2 are MDHEN and SYDVKM. CDR3 residues: CASSPPGVNTEAFF. The CDR3 DNA follows: TGTGCCAGCAGTCCCCCGGGTGTCAACACTGAAGCTTTCTTT.

The V and J genes are TRBV5-1 and TRBJ2-1, with 14 bases fitting TRBD2. The CDR3 consists of 18 residues. The V gene end was trimmed by 1 base and the J gene end by 3 bases; junction bases not matched to a gene: 6. CDR1 and CDR2 from the germline V gene are SGHRS and YFSETQ. The CDR3 DNA sequence: TGCGCCAGCAGCTTGTCCGGGACTAGCGGGAGATACTACAATGAGCAGTTCTTC. Its protein product is CASSLSGTSGRYYNEQFF.

At least ten counts were recorded for this clonotype. This rearrangement joins TRBV4-3 to TRBJ2-1; D is possibly TRBD1 (6 bases). Germline V CDR1 and CDR2: LGHNA, YSLEER. With 1 base removed from V and 8 bases from J, the gap between germline ends came to 15 bases. There are 15 residues in the CDR3. CDR3 amino acids: CASSQGRRGSYEQFF. Here the CDR3 DNA reads TGCGCCAGCAGCCAAGGACGAAGGGGGTCCTATGAGCAGTTCTTC.

This clonotype was counted between two and nine times. The chain employs TRBV29-1 and TRBJ2-2, with a tentative D call TRBD2 (7 bases). Trimming removed 6 bases at V and 3 bases at J, with 17 bases between. This CDR3 region has 15 residues. The germline CDR1 and CDR2 sequences are SQVTM and ANQGSEA. CDR3 bases: TGCAGCGTGAGGGGGGGGGAAAGGGACACCGGGGAGCTGTTTTTT. The encoded protein is CSVRGGERDTGELFF.

This clonotype was seen only a few times. This chain links TRBV20-1 with TRBJ2-1; a weak D match, TRBD2 (5 bases). V lost 2 bases, J lost 3 bases, and 11 bases lay in between. Germline-derived CDR1 and CDR2 are DFQATT and SNEGSKA (reference sequence). The CDR3 contains 14 residues. The CDR3 loop is CSARTPSHYNEQFF. The DNA for the CDR3 is TGCAGTGCTAGAACCCCTAGCCACTACAATGAGCAGTTCTTC.

In its sample, this clonotype was seen a few times. This rearrangement joins TRBV6-1 to TRBJ2-3; D is undetermined. Trimming removed 5 bases at V and 2 bases at J, with 17 bases between. CDR1 and CDR2 (germline): MNHNS, SASEGT. CDR3 length: 16 amino acids. The CDR3 spells CASSISRVRYTDTQYF. The CDR3 nucleotides are TGTGCCAGCAGTATTTCTAGGGTTCGGTACACAGATACGCAGTATTTT.

The chain recombines TRBV14 with TRBJ2-2, with D perhaps given as TRBD1 or TRBD2 (5 bases each). The CDR3 has 17 amino acids. V lost 2 bases and J 6 bases, leaving 19 bases between the germline ends. CDR1 is SGHDN, CDR2 FVKESK, per germline. The CDR3 loop is CASSQRGVSGRPGELFF. The CDR3 nucleotides are TGTGCCAGCAGCCAAAGAGGGGTCTCAGGGAGACCCGGGGAGCTGTTTTTT.

This sequence joins TRBV27 and TRBJ2-7, with 11 bases identical to TRBD2. The CDR3 contains 17 residues. From germline, CDR1 is MNHEY and CDR2 SMNVEV (reference sequence). Unmatched junction bases numbered 8, after V lost 2 bases and J lost 2 bases. The CDR3 spells CASSLHLGTSGPYEQYF. As DNA, the CDR3 is TGTGCCAGCAGTTTACATTTAGGGACTAGCGGCCCCTACGAGCAGTACTTC.

The chain uses TRBV4-1 and TRBJ2-5; TRBD2 matches at 8 bases. Germline V lookup: CDR1 MGHRA, CDR2 YSYEKL. The CDR3 consists of 16 residues. J gave up 2 bases and V 3 bases, and 8 bases lay outside the gene matches. The CDR3 protein is CASSQRTSGKQETQYF. In DNA, the CDR3 is TGCGCCAGCAGCCAGCGCACTAGCGGCAAACAAGAGACCCAGTACTTC.

This clonotype occurred many times. The chain recombines TRBV28 with TRBJ2-1; no firm D call. The germline V gene has CDR1 MDHEN and CDR2 SYDVKM. This CDR3 is built from 15 residues. V lost 6 bases, J lost 1 base, and 13 bases lay in between. The CDR3 reads CASSPSAGSYNEQFF. The CDR3 region has the DNA TGTGCCAGCAGCCCTTCCGCCGGATCCTACAATGAGCAGTTCTTC.